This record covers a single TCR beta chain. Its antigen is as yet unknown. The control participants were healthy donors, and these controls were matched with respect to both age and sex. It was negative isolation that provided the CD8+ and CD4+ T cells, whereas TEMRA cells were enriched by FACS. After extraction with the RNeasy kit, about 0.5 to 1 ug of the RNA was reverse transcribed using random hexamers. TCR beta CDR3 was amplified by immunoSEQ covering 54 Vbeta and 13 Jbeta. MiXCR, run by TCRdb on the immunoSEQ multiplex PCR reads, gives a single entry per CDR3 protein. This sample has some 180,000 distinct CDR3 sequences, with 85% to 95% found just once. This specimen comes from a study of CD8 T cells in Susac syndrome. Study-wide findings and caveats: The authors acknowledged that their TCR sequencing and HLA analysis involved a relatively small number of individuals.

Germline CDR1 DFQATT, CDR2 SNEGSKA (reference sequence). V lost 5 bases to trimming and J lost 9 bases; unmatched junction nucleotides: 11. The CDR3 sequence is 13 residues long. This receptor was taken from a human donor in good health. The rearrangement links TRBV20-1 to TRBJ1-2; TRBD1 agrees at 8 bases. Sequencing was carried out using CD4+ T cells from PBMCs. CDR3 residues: CSASDRVKNSYTF. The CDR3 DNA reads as TGCAGTGCTTCGGACAGGGTGAAGAATAGCTACACCTTC.